Shown below are 8 T cell receptor beta chains from a single sample sequenced in a study of CD8+CD57+ T cells in acquired aplastic anemia (dated by TCRdb to the late 2010s). Instrument used: Illumina HiSeq 2000. Genomic DNA was used as template for profiling of TCR beta VDJ combinations and CDR3 sequences. The public reads were run again by TCRdb, first through fastp at Q25 and then through MiXCR, and only productive beta chains were kept. A single entry per CDR3 protein holds the most common genes and DNA from its merged rows. Present in this sample are 450,000 to 600,000 distinct CDR3 sequences, around a third of which were seen just once. The ten largest clones capture 0.75% to 0.95% of the sample. Expansion of CD8+CD57+ cells had been shown by flow cytometry in the patients chosen for sequencing. The sample taken for sequencing was sorted CD4+, CD8+, or CD8+CD57+ T cells (not recorded which) from PBMCs. These receptors were collected from a human donor with aplastic anemia.

A note on this clonotype: A junction boundary mismatches the germline segment, possibly from a read error. The DNA of the CDR3 is TGCGCCAGCAGCCTCGACAGGGGAAGTAACTATGGCTGCACCTTC. Translation: CASSLDRGSNYGCTF. V gene TRBV5-1 combines with J gene TRBJ1-2; 8 nucleotides match TRBD1. Germline CDR1 reads SGHRS; CDR2 reads YFSETQ. This CDR3 comprises 15 residues.

The sample holds a few counts of this clonotype. The rearrangement links TRBV6-1 to TRBJ1-2; D might be TRBD1 (5 bases). The CDR3 has 15 amino acids. Trimming left V 7 bases short and J 5 bases short, with 20 bases between. CDR1 MNHNS and CDR2 SASEGT come from the germline V gene. CDR3 loop: CASTSPGTAIYGYTF. The CDR3 region has the DNA TGTGCCAGCACCTCGCCTGGGACGGCAATTTATGGCTACACCTTC.

The chain joins TRBV2 to TRBJ2-7; TRBD1 agrees at 12 bases. Germline loops: CDR1 SNHLY, CDR2 FYNNEI. V lost 4 bases, J lost 5 bases, and 6 bases stayed unmatched. There are 15 residues in the CDR3. For the CDR3, the DNA is TGTGCCAGCAGTGGTCTTGGGACAGGGGGCGACGAGCAGTACTTC. Translating gives CASSGLGTGGDEQYF.

Worth noting for this clonotype: A much larger clone differs from this one at a single base, so this may be a read error. The gene calls are TRBV12-3 or TRBV12-4 and TRBJ1-6, with D possibly TRBD1 on 6 matching bases. The CDR3 extends over 16 amino acids. Trimming took off 8 bases at V and 10 bases at J, with 24 bases between the two ends. CDR3 DNA sequence: TGTGCCAGCCGTTCGCTCACAGGGTTTGGCGAATCACCCCTCCACTTT. Protein sequence: CASRSLTGFGESPLHF.

This clonotype has more than one count but fewer than ten. V gene TRBV13 combines with J gene TRBJ1-1; 11 bases fit TRBD1. The CDR3 totals 15 residues. Germline V gene lookup returns CDR1 PRHDT and CDR2 FYEKMQ (reference sequence). Germline trimming cut 5 bases from V and 5 bases from J; bases unmatched to any gene: 7. The CDR3 DNA reads as TGTGCCAGCAGCGAGGACAGGGGGCAGATTACTGAAGCTTTCTTT. Encoded protein: CASSEDRGQITEAFF.

This clonotype has a handful of counts. The chain recombines TRBV18 with TRBJ1-6; D possibly corresponds to TRBD1 (6 bases). V lost 2 bases and J lost 8, with 10 bases in between. There are 14 residues in the CDR3. Germline CDR1 reads KGHSH; CDR2 reads LQKENI. In nucleotides, the CDR3 is TGTGCCAGCTCACCAGGGGGGGCTGATTCACCCCTCCACTTT. This sequence encodes CASSPGGADSPLHF.

A single count supports this clonotype. The V and J genes are TRBV7-2 and TRBJ1-2, with D uncertain. Trimming left V 6 bases short and J 8 bases short, with 19 bases between. Germline loops: CDR1 SGHTA, CDR2 FQGNSA. This CDR3 is 14 amino acids long. CDR3 DNA: TGTGCCAGCAGTTACCTCCTAATGATCGGGGGCTACACCTTC. Protein product: CASSYLLMIGGYTF.

V and J are TRBV7-6 and TRBJ2-3; TRBD1 is a possible D gene (6 bases). This CDR3 comprises 12 residues. The V and J ends lost 5 bases and 6 bases respectively, with 9 bases between them. Germline CDR1 reads SGHVS; CDR2 reads FNYEAQ. CDR3 residues: CASSRDRDTQYF. DNA of the CDR3: TGTGCCAGCAGCCGAGACAGGGATACGCAGTATTTT.